The 3 T cell receptor beta chains presented below share a single source sample, sequenced in a study of T cell responses to AZD1222 COVID-19 vaccine (dated by TCRdb to about 2021). Libraries were prepared through the immunoSEQ multiplex PCR assay. The table comes from immuneACCESS by way of TCRdb, which keeps in-frame sequences with V and J called. Part of the clones is missing from these tables; in studies checked, under half for an unresolved V gene and the rest for unknown reasons. Present in this sample are more than 65,000 clones, 80% to 90% of which were seen just once. The ten most abundant clones make up 3.4% of the sample. What this sample's time point label stands for: about 28 days (+/-7) after the second vaccine dose. Sequences were derived from peripheral blood, sampled 28 days after the second AZD1222 dose. These receptors were collected from an adult who received the AZD1222 COVID-19 vaccine.

V is TRBV7-2 and J is TRBJ1-2; unclear D gene. Deletions cut 3 bases from V and 11 bases from J, with 13 bases between. Germline CDR1 is SGHTA and CDR2 is FQGNSA. The CDR3 spans 12 residues. Here the CDR3 DNA reads TGTGCCAGCAGCTTTATGGGCCCGGGATACACCTTC. As protein: CASSFMGPGYTF.

This chain joins TRBV29-1 and TRBJ2-1; 13 nucleotides line up with TRBD2. Germline lookup yields CDR1 SQVTM and CDR2 ANQGSEA. The CDR3 has 15 amino acids. Trimming took 2 bases from V and 6 from J; bases not matched to a gene: 4. The DNA for the CDR3 is TGCAGCGTTGAACCCGGGACTAGCGGGATCAATGAGCAGTTCTTC. Protein: CSVEPGTSGINEQFF.

The chain has TRBV14 and TRBJ2-5; TRBD1 matches at 7 bases. The J segment lost 5 bases and the V segment lost 3 bases, leaving 12 bases of the junction unmatched. Germline CDR1 is SGHDN and CDR2 is FVKESK. The CDR3 totals 16 residues. CDR3 sequence: CASSHLDRVNSETQYF. The CDR3 bases are TGTGCCAGCAGCCATCTCGACAGGGTGAATTCGGAGACCCAGTACTTC.